This TCR beta chain was identified during a study of T cell repertoires in cytomegalovirus infection. Broader study findings: It was HLA-C-restricted CMV-specific TCR beta clonotypes that dominated the response ex vivo. Based on cumulative public TCR beta family frequency, carriers of CMV plus the relevant HLA were identified.

Germline CDR1 reads LGHNA; CDR2 reads YSLEER. The CDR3 length is 15 residues. Trimming shortened V by 4 bases and J by 0 bases, and 13 bases separated the two germline ends. As for this clonotype: Its antigen is not known.

TCRdb reprocessed the reads with MiXCR, giving one entry per CDR3 protein. The repertoire holds about 310,000 distinct CDR3 sequences, with 15% to 20% as singletons. The receptor's source is a human donor in good health (CMV status not recorded). Some clones in this sample may be carry-over from other donors' samples. Sequences were obtained from PBMCs. The chain recombines TRBV4-3 with TRBJ2-7; possible D gene TRBD1, 5 bases. In nucleotides, the CDR3 is TGCGCCAGCAGCCCATCTACAGGAAACTCCTACGAGCAGTACTTC. Its protein product is CASSPSTGNSYEQYF.